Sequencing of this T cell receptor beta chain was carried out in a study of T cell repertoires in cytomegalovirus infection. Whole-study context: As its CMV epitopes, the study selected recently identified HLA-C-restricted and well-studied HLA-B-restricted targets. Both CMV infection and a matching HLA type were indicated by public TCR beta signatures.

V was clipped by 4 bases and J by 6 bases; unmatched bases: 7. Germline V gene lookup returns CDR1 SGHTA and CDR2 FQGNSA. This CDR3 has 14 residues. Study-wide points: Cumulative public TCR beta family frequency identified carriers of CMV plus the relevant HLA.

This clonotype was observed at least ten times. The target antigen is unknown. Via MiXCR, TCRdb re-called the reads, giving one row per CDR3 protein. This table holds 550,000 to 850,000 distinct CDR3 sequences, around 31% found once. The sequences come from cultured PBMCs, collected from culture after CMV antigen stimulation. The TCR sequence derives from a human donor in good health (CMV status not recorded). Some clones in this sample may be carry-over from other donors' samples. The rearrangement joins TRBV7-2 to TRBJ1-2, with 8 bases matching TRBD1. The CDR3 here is CASSYYDRGNGYTF. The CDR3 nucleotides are TGTGCCAGCAGCTACTACGACAGGGGCAATGGCTACACCTTC.